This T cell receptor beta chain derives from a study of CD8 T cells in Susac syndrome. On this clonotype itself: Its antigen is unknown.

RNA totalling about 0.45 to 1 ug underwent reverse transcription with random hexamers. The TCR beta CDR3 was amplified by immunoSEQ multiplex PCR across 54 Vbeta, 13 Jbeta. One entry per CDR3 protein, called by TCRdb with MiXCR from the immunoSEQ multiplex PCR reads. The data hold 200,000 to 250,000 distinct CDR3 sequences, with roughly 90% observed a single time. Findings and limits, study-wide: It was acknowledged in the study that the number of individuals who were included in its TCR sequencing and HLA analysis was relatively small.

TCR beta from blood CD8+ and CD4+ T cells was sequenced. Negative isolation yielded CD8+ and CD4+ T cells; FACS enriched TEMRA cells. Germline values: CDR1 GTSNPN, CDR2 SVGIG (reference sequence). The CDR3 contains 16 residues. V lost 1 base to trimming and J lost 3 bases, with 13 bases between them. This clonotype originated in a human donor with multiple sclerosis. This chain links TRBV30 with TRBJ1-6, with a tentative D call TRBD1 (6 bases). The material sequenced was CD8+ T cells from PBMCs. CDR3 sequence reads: CAWSALTGLYNSPLHF. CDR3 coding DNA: TGTGCCTGGAGTGCCCTTACAGGGCTCTATAATTCACCCCTCCACTTT.